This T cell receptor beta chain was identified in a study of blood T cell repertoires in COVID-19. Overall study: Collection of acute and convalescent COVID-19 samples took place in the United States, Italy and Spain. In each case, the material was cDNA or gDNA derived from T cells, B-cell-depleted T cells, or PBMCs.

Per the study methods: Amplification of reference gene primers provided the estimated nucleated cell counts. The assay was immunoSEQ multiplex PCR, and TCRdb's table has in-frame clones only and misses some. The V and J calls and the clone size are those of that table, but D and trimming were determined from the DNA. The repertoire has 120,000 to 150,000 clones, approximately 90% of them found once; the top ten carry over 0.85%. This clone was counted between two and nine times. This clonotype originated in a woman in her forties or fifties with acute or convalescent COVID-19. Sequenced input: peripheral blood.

CDR3 in amino acids: CASSPGGALQETQYF. CDR3 DNA: TGTGCCAGCAGCCCTGGTGGAGCGCTTCAAGAGACCCAGTACTTC. V usage is TRBV7-3 and J usage is TRBJ2-5, with unresolved D. V gave up 5 bases and J gave up 2 bases, with 15 bases separating them. Germline assignment: CDR1 SGHTA and CDR2 FQGTGA. The CDR3 contains 15 residues.